This TCR beta chain was documented in a study of blood T cell repertoires in COVID-19. Study overall: Some COVID-19 samples were acute and others convalescent; all came from the United States, Italy and Spain. PBMCs, B-cell-depleted T cells, or T cells were the source of the cDNA or gDNA that made up the material.

Per the study methods: Amplification of reference gene primers was used by the study to estimate nucleated cell counts. Some clones are missing from TCRdb's copy, which holds only in-frame ones; the method was immunoSEQ multiplex PCR. V, J and clone size reflect that table, while D and trimming were determined from the DNA. Counted here are around 140,000 clones, approximately 88% occurring once; the ten biggest clones make up about 1.5%. The clonotype comes from a woman between 45 and 65 years old with acute or convalescent COVID-19. Sequenced sample: peripheral blood.

Here the CDR3 reads CASSPDRAAGYTF. The CDR3 bases are TGTGCCAGCTCACCAGACAGGGCTGCCGGCTACACCTTC. The chain joins TRBV18 to TRBJ1-2, with 7 bases fitting TRBD1. CDR3 length: 13 amino acids. The ends lost 2 bases at V and 8 bases at J; junction bases unmatched: 5. Germline V gene data show CDR1 as KGHSH and CDR2 as LQKENI.